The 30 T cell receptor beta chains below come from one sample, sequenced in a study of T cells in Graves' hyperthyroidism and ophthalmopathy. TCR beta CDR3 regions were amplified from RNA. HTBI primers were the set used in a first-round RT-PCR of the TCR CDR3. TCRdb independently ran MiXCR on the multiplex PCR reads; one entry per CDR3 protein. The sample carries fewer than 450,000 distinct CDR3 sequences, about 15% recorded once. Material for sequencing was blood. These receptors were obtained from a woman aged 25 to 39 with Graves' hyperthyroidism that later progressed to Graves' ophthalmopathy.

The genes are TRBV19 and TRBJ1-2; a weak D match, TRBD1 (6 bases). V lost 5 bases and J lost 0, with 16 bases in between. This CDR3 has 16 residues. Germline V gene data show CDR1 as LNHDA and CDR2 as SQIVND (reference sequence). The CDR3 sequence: CASSAPYRAANYGYTF. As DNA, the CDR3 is TGTGCCAGTAGTGCCCCTTACAGGGCCGCTAACTATGGCTACACCTTC.

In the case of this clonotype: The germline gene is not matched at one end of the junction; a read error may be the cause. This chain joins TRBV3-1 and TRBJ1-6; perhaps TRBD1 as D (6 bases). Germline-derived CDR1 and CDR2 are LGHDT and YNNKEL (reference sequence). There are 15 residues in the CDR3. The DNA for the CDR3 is TGTGCCAGCCATGACAGGTGGGGCGGGAATTCACCCCTCCGCTTT. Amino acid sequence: CASHDRWGGNSPLRF.

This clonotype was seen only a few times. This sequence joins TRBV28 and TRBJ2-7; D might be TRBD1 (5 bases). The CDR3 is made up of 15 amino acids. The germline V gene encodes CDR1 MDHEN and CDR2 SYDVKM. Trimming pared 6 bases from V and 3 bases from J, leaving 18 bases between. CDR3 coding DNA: TGTGCCAGCAGCCGAGTTCAGGGCACCAACTACGAGCAGTACTTC. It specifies CASSRVQGTNYEQYF. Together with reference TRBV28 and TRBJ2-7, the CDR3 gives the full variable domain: DVKVTQSSRYLVKRTGEKVFLECVQDMDHENMFWYRQDPGLGLRLIYFSYDVKMKEKGDIPEGYSVSREKKERFSLILESASTNQTSMYLCASSRVQGTNYEQYFGPGTRLTVT.

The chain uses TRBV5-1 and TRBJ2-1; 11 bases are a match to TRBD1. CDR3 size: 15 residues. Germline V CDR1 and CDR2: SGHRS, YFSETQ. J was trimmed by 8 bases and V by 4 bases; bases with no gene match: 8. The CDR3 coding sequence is TGCGCCAGCAGCATAGGACAGGGGGCTGGGGATGAGCAGTTCTTC. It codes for CASSIGQGAGDEQFF.

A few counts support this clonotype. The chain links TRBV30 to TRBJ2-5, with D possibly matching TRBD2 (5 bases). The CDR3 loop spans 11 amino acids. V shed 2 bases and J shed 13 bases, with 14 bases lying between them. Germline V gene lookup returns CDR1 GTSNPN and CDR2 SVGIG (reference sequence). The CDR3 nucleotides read TGTGCCTGGAGTCCTGGTTTTGGGAGGTACTTC. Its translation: CAWSPGFGRYF.

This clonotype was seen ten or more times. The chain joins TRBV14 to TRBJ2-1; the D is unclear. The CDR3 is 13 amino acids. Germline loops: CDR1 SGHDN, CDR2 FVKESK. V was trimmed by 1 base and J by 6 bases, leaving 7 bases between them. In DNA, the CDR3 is TGTGCCAGCAGCCAAGTCGTAGCCAATGAGCAGTTCTTC. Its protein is CASSQVVANEQFF.

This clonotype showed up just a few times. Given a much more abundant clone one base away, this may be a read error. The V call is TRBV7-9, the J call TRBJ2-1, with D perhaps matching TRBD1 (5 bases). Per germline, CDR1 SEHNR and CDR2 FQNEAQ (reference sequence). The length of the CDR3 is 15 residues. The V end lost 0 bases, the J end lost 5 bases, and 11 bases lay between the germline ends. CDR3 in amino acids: CASSLASVQDNEQFF. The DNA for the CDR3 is TGTGCCAGCAGCTTAGCGTCGGTACAGGACAATGAGCAGTTCTTC.

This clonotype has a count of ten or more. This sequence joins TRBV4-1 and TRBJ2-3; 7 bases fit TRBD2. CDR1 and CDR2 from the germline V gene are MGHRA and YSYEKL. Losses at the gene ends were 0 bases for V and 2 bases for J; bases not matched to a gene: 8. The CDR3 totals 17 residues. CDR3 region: CASSQDRPSGYTDTQYF. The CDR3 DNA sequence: TGCGCCAGCAGCCAAGATCGGCCTAGCGGATACACAGATACGCAGTATTTT.

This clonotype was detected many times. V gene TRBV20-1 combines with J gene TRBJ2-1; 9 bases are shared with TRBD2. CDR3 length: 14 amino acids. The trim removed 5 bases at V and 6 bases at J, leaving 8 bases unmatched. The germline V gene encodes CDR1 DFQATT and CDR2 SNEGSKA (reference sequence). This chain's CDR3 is CSAGPGLALNEQFF. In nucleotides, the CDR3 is TGCAGTGCTGGCCCGGGACTAGCTCTCAATGAGCAGTTCTTC.

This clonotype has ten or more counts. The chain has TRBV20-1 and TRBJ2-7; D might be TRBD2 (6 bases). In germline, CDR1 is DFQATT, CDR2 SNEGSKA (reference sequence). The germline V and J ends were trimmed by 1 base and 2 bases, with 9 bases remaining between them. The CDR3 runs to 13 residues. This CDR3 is CSARGGDPYEQYF. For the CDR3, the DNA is TGCAGTGCTAGAGGCGGGGACCCCTACGAGCAGTACTTC.

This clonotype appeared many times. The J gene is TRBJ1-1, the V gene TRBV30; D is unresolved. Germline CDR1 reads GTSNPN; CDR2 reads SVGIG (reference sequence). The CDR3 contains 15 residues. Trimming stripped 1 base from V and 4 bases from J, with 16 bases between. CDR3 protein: CAWSGGAAGSTEAFF. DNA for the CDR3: TGTGCCTGGAGTGGGGGAGCGGCGGGGAGCACTGAAGCTTTCTTT. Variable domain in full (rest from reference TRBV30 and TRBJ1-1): SQTIHQWPATLVQPVGSPLSLECTVEGTSNPNLYWYRQAAGRGLQLLFYSVGIGQISSEVPQNLSASRPQDRQFILSSKKLLLSDSGFYLCAWSGGAAGSTEAFFGQGTRLTVV.

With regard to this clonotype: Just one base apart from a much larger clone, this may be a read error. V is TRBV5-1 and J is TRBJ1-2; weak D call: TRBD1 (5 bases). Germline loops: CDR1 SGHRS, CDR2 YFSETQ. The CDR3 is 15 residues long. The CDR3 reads CDSSFDDRINYGYTF. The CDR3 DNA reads TGCGACAGCAGCTTTGATGACAGAATTAACTATGGCTACACCTTC.

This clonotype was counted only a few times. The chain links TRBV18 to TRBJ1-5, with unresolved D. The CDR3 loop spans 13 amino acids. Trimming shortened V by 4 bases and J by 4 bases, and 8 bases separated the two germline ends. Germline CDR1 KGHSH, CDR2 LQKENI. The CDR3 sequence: CASSQTPNQPQHF. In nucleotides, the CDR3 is TGTGCCAGCTCACAGACTCCGAATCAGCCCCAGCATTTT.

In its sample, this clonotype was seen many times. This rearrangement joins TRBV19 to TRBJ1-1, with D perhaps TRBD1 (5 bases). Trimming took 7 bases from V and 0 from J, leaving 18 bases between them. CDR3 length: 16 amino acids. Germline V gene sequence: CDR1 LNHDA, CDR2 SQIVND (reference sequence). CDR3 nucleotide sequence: TGTGCCAGTAATCCTCTCCGGGACGGTATGAACACTGAAGCTTTCTTT. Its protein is CASNPLRDGMNTEAFF.

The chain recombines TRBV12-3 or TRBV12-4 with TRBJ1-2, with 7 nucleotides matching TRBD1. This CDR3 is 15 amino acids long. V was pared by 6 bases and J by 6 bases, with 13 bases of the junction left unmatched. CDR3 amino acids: CASSRGGGASDGYTF. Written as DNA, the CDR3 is TGTGCCAGCAGCAGGGGGGGGGGGGCGTCTGATGGCTACACCTTC.

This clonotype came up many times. As DNA, the CDR3 is TGTGCCAGCAGTGAGCTCTCGGAGCCCCGGTTCGGACAGCCCCAGCATTTT. Protein product: CASSELSEPRFGQPQHF. The V and J genes are TRBV6-1 and TRBJ1-5, with unresolved D. Looked up from germline, CDR1 is MNHNS and CDR2 is SASEGT. V was pared by 3 bases and J by 7 bases, with 22 bases between. CDR3 length: 17 amino acids.

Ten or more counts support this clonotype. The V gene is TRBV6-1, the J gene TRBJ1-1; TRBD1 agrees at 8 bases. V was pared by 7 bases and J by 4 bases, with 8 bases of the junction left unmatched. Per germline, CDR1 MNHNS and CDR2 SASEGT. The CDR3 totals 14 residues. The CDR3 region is CASNRQGASTEAFF. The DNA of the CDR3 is TGTGCCAGCAATAGGCAGGGGGCAAGCACTGAAGCTTTCTTT.

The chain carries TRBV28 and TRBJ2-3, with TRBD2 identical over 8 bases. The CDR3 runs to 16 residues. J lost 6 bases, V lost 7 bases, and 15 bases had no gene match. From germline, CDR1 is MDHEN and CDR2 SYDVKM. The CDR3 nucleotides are TGTGCCAGCATGCTCAATAGCGGGGTACGGAGCGATACGCAGTATTTT. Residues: CASMLNSGVRSDTQYF.

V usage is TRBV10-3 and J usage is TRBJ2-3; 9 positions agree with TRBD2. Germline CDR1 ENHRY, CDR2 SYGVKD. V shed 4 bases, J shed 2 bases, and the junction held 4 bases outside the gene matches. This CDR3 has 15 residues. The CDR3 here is CAISALAGVTDTQYF. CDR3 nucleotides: TGTGCCATCAGTGCACTAGCGGGCGTCACAGATACGCAGTATTTT.

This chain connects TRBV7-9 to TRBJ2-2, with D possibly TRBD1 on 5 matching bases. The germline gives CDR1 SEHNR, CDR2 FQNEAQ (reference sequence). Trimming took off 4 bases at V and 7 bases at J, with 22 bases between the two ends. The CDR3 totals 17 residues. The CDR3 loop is CASSSTGYTGAVGELFF. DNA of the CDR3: TGTGCCAGCAGCTCTACCGGGTATACAGGCGCGGTCGGGGAGCTGTTTTTT.

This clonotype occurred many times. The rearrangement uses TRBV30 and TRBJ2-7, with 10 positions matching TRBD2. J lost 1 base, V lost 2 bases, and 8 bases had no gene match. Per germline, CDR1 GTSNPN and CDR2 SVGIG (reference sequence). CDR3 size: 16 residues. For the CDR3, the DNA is TGTGCCTGGAGTTCGCTAGCGGGGGAAAATTCCTACGAGCAGTACTTC. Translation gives CAWSSLAGENSYEQYF.

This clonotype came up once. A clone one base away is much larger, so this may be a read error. CDR3 nucleotide sequence: TGTGCCAGCCGAACAACGGGGGAGGCCGTCTACAATGAGCAGTTCTTC. Translation gives CASRTTGEAVYNEQFF. J is TRBJ2-1 and V is TRBV3-1; a weak D match, TRBD2 (6 bases). Germline lookup yields CDR1 LGHDT and CDR2 YNNKEL (reference sequence). V lost 8 bases and J 3 bases, leaving 20 bases between the germline ends. The CDR3 length is 16 residues.

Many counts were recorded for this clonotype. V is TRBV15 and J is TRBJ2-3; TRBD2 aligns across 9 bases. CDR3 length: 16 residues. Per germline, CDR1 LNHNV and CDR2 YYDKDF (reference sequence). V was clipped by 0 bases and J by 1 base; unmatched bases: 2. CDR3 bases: TGTGCCACCAGCAGAGAGCGACTAGCGGGCACAGATACGCAGTATTTT. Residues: CATSRERLAGTDTQYF.

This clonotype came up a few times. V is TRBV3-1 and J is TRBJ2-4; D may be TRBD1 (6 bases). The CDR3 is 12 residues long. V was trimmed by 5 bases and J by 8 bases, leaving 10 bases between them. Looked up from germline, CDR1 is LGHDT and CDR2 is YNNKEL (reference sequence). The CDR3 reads CASSYRVDIQYF. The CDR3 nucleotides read TGTGCCAGCAGCTACAGGGTAGACATTCAGTACTTC.

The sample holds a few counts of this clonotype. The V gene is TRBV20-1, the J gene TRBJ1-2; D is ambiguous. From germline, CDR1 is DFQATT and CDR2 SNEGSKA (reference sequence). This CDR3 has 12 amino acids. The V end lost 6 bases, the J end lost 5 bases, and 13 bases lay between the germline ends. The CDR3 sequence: CSAPLDGYGYTF. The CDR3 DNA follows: TGCAGTGCCCCCCTAGACGGTTATGGCTACACCTTC.

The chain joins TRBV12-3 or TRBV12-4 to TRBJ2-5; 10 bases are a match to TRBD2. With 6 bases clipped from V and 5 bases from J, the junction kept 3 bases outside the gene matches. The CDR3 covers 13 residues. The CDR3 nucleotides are TGTGCCAGCAGACTAGCGGGAATGGAGACCCAGTACTTC. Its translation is CASRLAGMETQYF.

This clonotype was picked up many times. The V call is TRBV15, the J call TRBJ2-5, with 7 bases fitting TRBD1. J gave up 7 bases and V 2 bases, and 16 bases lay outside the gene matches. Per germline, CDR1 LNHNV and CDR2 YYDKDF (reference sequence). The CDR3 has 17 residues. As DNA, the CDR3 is TGTGCCACCAGCAGACTGGAGGACAGGCTAGCCGCTGGGACCCAGTACTTC. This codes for CATSRLEDRLAAGTQYF.

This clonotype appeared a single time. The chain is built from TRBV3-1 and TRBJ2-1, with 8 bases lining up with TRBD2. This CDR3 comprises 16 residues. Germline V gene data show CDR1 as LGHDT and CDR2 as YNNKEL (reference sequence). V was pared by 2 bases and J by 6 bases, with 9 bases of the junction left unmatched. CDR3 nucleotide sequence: TGTGCCAGCAGCCAAAGCTCGGGACTAGTAATCAATGAGCAGTTCTTC. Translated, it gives CASSQSSGLVINEQFF.

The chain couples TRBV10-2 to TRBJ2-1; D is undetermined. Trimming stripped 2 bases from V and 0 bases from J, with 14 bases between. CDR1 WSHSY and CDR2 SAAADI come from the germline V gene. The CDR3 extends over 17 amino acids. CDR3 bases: TGCGCCAGCAGTGAGCAGCAGCAATCCCCCTCCTACAATGAGCAGTTCTTC. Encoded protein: CASSEQQQSPSYNEQFF.

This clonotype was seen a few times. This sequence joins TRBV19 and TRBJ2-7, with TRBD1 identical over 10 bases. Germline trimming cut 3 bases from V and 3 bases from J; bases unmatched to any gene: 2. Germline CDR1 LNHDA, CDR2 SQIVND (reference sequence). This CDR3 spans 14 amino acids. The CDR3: CASSMTGGGYEQYF. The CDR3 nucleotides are TGTGCCAGTAGTATGACAGGGGGCGGCTACGAGCAGTACTTC.